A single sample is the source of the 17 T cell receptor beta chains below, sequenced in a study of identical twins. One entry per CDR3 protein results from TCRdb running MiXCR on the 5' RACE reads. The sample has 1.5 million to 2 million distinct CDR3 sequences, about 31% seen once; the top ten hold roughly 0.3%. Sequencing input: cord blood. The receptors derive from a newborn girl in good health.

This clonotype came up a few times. CDR3 amino acids: CASSLGRSGSYNEQFF. The CDR3 nucleotides read TGTGCCAGCAGCTTAGGGAGAAGCGGCTCCTACAATGAGCAGTTCTTC. The chain uses TRBV11-3 and TRBJ2-1; D may be TRBD2 (5 bases). Germline CDR1 and CDR2: SGHNT and YENEEA. Trimming pared 1 base from V and 0 bases from J, leaving 10 bases between. This CDR3 comprises 16 residues.

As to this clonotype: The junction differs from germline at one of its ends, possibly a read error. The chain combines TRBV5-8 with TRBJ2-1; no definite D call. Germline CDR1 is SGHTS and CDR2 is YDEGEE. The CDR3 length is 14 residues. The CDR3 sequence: CTSSLAGVYNEQFF. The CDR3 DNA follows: TGTACCAGCAGCTTGGCCGGCGTATACAATGAGCAGTTCTTC. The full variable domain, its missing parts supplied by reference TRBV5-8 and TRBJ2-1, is EAGVTQSPTHLIKTRGQQATLRCSPISGHTSVYWYQQALGLGLQFLLWYDEGEERNRGNFPPRFSGRQFPNYSSELNVNALELEDSALYLCTSSLAGVYNEQFFGPGTRLTVL.

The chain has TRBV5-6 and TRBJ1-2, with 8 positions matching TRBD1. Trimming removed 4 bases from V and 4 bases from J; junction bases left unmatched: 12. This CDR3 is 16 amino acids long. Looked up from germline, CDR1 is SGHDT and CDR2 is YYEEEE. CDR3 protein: CASSGGQGHTGYGYTF. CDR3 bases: TGTGCCAGCAGCGGCGGACAGGGACACACGGGCTATGGCTACACCTTC.

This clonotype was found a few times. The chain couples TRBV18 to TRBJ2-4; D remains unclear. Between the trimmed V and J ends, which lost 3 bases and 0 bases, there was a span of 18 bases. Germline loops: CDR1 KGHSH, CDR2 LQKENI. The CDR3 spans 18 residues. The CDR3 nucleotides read TGTGCCAGCTCACCCCTGGTCTCGGCCACTCTAGCCAAAAACATTCAGTACTTC. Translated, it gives CASSPLVSATLAKNIQYF.

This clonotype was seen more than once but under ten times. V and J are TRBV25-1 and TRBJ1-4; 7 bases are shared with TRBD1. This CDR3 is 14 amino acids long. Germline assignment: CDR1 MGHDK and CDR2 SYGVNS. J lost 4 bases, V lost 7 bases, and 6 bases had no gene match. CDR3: CASTRGGFNEKLFF. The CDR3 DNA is TGTGCCAGCACCAGGGGGGGCTTTAATGAAAAACTGTTTTTT.

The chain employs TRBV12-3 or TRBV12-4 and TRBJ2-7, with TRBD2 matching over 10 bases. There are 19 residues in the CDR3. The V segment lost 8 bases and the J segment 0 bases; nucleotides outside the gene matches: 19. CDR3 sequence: CASGLRGLLAGQISYEQYF. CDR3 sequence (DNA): TGTGCCAGCGGCCTTAGGGGATTACTAGCGGGACAAATCTCCTACGAGCAGTACTTC.

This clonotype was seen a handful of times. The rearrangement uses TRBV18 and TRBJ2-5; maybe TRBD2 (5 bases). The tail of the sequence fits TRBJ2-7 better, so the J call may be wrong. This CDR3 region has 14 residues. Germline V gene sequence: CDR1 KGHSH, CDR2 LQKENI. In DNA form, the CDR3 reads TGTGCCAGCTCACCATTCCCCCCGGGAAGCGAGCAGTACTTC. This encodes CASSPFPPGSEQYF.

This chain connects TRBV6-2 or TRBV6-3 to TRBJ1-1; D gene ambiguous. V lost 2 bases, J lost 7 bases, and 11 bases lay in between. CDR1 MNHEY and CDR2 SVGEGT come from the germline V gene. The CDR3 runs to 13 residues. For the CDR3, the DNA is TGTGCCAGCAGTTACGGAAGACAAGTTGAAGCTTTCTTT. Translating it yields CASSYGRQVEAFF.

The CDR3 DNA is TGTGCCAGCAGTTTACCTCTAGCGGGAGTGCCTCGGAGCACAGATACGCAGTATTTT. It codes for CASSLPLAGVPRSTDTQYF. This sequence joins TRBV28 and TRBJ2-3; 10 nucleotides match TRBD2. The CDR3 covers 19 residues. The trim removed 2 bases at V and 0 bases at J, leaving 11 bases unmatched. CDR1 and CDR2 (germline): MDHEN, SYDVKM.

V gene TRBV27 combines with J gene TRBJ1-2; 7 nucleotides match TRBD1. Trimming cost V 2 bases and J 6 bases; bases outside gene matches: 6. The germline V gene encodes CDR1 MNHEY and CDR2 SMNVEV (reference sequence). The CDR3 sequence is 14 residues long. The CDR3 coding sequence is TGTGCCAGCAGTTTAACAGGGGCGGAAGATGGCTACACCTTC. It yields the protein CASSLTGAEDGYTF.

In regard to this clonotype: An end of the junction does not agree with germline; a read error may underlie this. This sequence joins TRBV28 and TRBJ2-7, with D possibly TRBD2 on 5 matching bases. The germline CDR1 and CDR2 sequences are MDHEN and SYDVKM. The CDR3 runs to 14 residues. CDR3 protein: CACSRGSLPYEQYF. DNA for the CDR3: TGTGCCTGCAGTCGCGGGTCTCTTCCCTACGAGCAGTACTTC.

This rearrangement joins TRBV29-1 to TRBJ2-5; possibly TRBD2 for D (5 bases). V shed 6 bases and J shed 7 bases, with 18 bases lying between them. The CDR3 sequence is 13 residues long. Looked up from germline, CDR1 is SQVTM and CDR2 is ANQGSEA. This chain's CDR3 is CSVAHSQEGTQYF. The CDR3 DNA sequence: TGCAGCGTCGCCCACAGCCAAGAGGGGACCCAGTACTTC.

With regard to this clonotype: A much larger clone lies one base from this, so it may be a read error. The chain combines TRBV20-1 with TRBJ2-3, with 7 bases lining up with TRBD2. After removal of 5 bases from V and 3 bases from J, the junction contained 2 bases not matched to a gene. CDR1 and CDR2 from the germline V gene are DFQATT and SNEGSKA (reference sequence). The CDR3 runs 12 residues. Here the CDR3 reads CSAWRGTDTQYF. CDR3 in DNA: TGCAGTGCTTGGCGGGGGACAGATACGCAGTATTTT.

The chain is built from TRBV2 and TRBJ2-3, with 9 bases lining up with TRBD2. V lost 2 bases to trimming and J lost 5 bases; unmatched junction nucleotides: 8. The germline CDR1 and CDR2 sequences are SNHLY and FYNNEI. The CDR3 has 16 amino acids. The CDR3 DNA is TGTGCCAGCAGTGAATCGGCTAGCGGGATCGTAGATACGCAGTATTTT. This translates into CASSESASGIVDTQYF.

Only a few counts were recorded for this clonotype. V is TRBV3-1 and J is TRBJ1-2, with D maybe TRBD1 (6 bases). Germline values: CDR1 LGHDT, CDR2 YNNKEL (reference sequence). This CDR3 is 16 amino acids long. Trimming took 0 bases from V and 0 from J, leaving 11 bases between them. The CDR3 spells CASSQDRGHSNYGYTF. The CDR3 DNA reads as TGTGCCAGCAGCCAAGACAGGGGCCACTCTAACTATGGCTACACCTTC.

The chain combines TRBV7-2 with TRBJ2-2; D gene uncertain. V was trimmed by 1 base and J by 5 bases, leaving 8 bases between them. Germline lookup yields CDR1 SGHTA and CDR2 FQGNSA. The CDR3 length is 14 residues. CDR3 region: CASSLDPATGELFF. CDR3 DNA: TGTGCCAGCAGCTTAGATCCCGCAACCGGGGAGCTGTTTTTT.

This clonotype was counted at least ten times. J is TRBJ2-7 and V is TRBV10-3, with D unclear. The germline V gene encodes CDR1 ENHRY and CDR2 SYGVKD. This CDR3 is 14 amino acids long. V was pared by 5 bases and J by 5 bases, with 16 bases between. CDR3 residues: CAISTLAQSDEQYF. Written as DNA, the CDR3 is TGTGCCATCAGTACCCTCGCCCAATCTGACGAGCAGTACTTC.